This T cell receptor (beta chain) was sequenced during a study of spatial heterogeneity in lung cancer. Study-level information: Combinations of a unique TCR and a UMI were tallied in raw reads, and on average each appeared more than ten times.

The table lists this clonotype with a few counts. Antigen specificity is unknown. TCRdb re-called the 5' RACE reads through MiXCR, storing one row per CDR3 protein. The sample includes about 18,000 distinct CDR3 sequences, less than 8% of them seen just once. As to time point: sample taken at primary tumor resection. No cells were sorted before sequencing. The whole RNA sequenced was extracted from tumor, nontumor lung or frozen PBMC. Whole-study findings and limits: Tracking of tumor mutation counts was seen in expanded intratumoral alpha and beta TCR counts.

In germline, CDR1 is SGHDN, CDR2 FVKESK. Trimming took off 1 base at V and 0 bases at J, with 7 bases between the two ends. This CDR3 has 15 residues. This TCR derives from a male donor with early-stage non-small cell lung cancer. The genes are TRBV14 and TRBJ1-3; possible D gene TRBD1, 6 bases. The material sequenced was lung tumor tissue, taken at surgery. In DNA, the CDR3 is TGTGCCAGCAGCCAAGGACAGGCCTCTGGAAACACCATATATTTT. It specifies CASSQGQASGNTIYF.